These T cell receptor beta chains were read from a single sample in a study of T cells in Graves' hyperthyroidism and ophthalmopathy. TCRdb itself ran the multiplex PCR reads through MiXCR, one entry per CDR3 protein. The sample has around 500,000 distinct CDR3 sequences; about 15% are singletons. The source material was blood. The origin of the receptors is a woman aged 25 to 39 with Graves' ophthalmopathy. The CDR3 runs from the conserved cysteine through the conserved F or W. Each record gives: V gene, D gene, clone size, J gene, CDR3 protein, CDR3 DNA. A D gene is named only where the DNA matches it firmly. Expanded clones get a size class; other rows say once, few or many, or leave the size out.

TRBV4-2,NA,many,TRBJ1-1,CASSQDFMNTEAFF,TGTGCCAGCAGCCAAGATTTTATGAACACTGAAGCTTTCTTT
TRBV7-6,TRBD1,many,TRBJ2-7,CASSPFDRAYEQYF,TGTGCCAGCAGCCCTTTCGACAGGGCCTACGAGCAGTACTTC
TRBV30,NA,many,TRBJ2-7,CACRPWTNSYEQYF,TGTGCCTGTCGTCCTTGGACTAACTCCTACGAGCAGTACTTC
TRBV6-2/TRBV6-3,NA,many,TRBJ2-4,CASSYSGGVNIQYF,TGTGCCAGCAGTTACTCAGGGGGTGTGAACATTCAGTACTTC
TRBV14,NA,NA,TRBJ2-3,CASSQEVEVWGRADTQYF,TGTGCCAGCAGCCAAGAAGTGGAGGTGTGGGGCCGGGCAGATACGCAGTATTTT
TRBV5-5,NA,NA,TRBJ2-1,CVSSSRRRSDEQFF,TGTGTCAGCAGCTCCCGGAGGAGGTCAGATGAGCAGTTCTTC
TRBV7-2,NA,many,TRBJ1-2,CASSPSSMGTAYGYTF,TGTGCCAGCAGCCCCTCCTCAATGGGGACGGCCTATGGCTACACCTTC
TRBV27,NA,many,TRBJ2-7,CASSKNSPHEQYF,TGTGCCAGCAGCAAAAACTCTCCCCACGAGCAGTACTTC
TRBV11-3,TRBD2,few,TRBJ2-1,CASSLLAGPFNEQFF,TGTGCCAGCAGCTTGTTAGCGGGACCTTTCAATGAGCAGTTCTTC
TRBV6-2/TRBV6-3,TRBD1,few,TRBJ2-7,CASTPGDRPSYEQYF,TGTGCCAGCACCCCTGGGGACAGGCCATCCTACGAGCAGTACTTC